Sequencing of this T cell receptor (beta chain) was carried out in a study of blood T cell repertoires in COVID-19. Study details: The samples span acute and convalescent COVID-19 from the United States, Italy and Spain. PBMCs, B-cell-depleted T cells, or T cells were the source of the cDNA or gDNA that made up the material.

Some clones are missing from TCRdb's copy, which holds only in-frame ones; the method was immunoSEQ multiplex PCR. The sample has about 190,000 clones; 82% are singletons. The CDR3 covers 14 residues. In germline, CDR1 is ENHRY, CDR2 SYGVKD. V shed 11 bases and J shed 0 bases, with 14 bases lying between them. This clone was seen a handful of times. This chain links TRBV10-3 with TRBJ1-3, with TRBD1 as a possible D gene (5 bases). The source of this sequence is a woman aged 80 or older with active or convalescent COVID-19. The sample taken for sequencing was peripheral blood. CDR3 region: CASQGDISGNTIYF. The CDR3 DNA sequence: TGTGCCTCCCAGGGTGACATCTCTGGAAACACCATATATTTT.